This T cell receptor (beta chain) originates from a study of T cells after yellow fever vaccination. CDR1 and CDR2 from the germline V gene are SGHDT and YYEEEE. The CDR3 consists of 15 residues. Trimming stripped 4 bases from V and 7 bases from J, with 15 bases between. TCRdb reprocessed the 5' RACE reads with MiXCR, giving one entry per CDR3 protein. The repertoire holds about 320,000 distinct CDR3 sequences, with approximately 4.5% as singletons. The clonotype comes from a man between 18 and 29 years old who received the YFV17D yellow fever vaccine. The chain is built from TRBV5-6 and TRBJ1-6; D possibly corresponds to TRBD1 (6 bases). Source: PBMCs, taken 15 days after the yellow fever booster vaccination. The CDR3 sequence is CASSRDILGNSPLHF. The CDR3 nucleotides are TGTGCCAGCAGCCGGGACATCTTAGGGAATTCACCCCTCCACTTT.